Listed below are T cell receptor beta chains from one sample, sequenced in a study of T cell responses to AZD1222 COVID-19 vaccine. Profiled with immunoSEQ multiplex PCR; TCRdb holds only in-frame clones, not every one. This table has some 120,000 clones, about 90% appearing once. The material was peripheral blood, obtained on day 0 of AZD1222 vaccination. The receptors were sampled from an adult in good health. Each CDR3 is given without its conserved first and last residue. Each record gives: CDR3 protein, V gene, J gene, clone size. Clone size is shown for a subset of rows, as once, few, many or a class of expanded clone.

CDR3 protein: ASSPLAGARPDSPLH
V gene: TRBV18
J gene: TRBJ1-6
clone size: NA

CDR3 protein: ASSFEGGGQY
V gene: TRBV27
J gene: TRBJ2-5
clone size: NA

CDR3 protein: ASSVGGTGELF
V gene: TRBV2
J gene: TRBJ2-2
clone size: NA

CDR3 protein: ASSNAGGTEAF
V gene: TRBV5-1
J gene: TRBJ1-1
clone size: NA

CDR3 protein: ASSSGTLSYNEQF
V gene: TRBV5-8
J gene: TRBJ2-1
clone size: NA

CDR3 protein: ASSLRQGYGYT
V gene: TRBV3-1/TRBV3-2
J gene: TRBJ1-2
clone size: few

CDR3 protein: ASSSPGQGFISPLH
V gene: TRBV6-5
J gene: TRBJ1-6
clone size: NA

CDR3 protein: ASSLGTGNSPLH
V gene: TRBV3-1/TRBV3-2
J gene: TRBJ1-6
clone size: once

CDR3 protein: ASSLRGDINSPLH
V gene: TRBV7-2
J gene: TRBJ1-6
clone size: NA

CDR3 protein: ASSAWNRDDEQY
V gene: TRBV5-6
J gene: TRBJ2-7
clone size: NA

CDR3 protein: AWSVLSGRYEQY
V gene: TRBV30
J gene: TRBJ2-7
clone size: NA

CDR3 protein: ASSGTGDYGYT
V gene: TRBV5-1
J gene: TRBJ1-2
clone size: once

CDR3 protein: ASSSGTSGNNEQF
V gene: TRBV11-1
J gene: TRBJ2-1
clone size: NA

CDR3 protein: ASSERTAMGETQY
V gene: TRBV2
J gene: TRBJ2-5
clone size: NA

CDR3 protein: ASSLANYEQY
V gene: TRBV5-6
J gene: TRBJ2-7
clone size: NA

CDR3 protein: ASSARQGAGYGYT
V gene: TRBV27
J gene: TRBJ1-2
clone size: once

CDR3 protein: ASRIGQVGNTIY
V gene: TRBV28
J gene: TRBJ1-3
clone size: NA

CDR3 protein: ASSWDSETQY
V gene: TRBV7-6
J gene: TRBJ2-5
clone size: NA

CDR3 protein: ASSLAMVGGRNYGYT
V gene: TRBV11-2
J gene: TRBJ1-2
clone size: NA

CDR3 protein: ASRPVPGLAGGAYEQY
V gene: TRBV19
J gene: TRBJ2-7
clone size: NA

CDR3 protein: ASSSRKTNTEAF
V gene: TRBV27
J gene: TRBJ1-1
clone size: NA

CDR3 protein: AISEGARYSNQPQH
V gene: TRBV10-3
J gene: TRBJ1-5
clone size: few

CDR3 protein: ASSGAAGSEAF
V gene: TRBV5-1
J gene: TRBJ1-1
clone size: NA

CDR3 protein: SVAAGGANTIY
V gene: TRBV29-1
J gene: TRBJ1-3
clone size: NA

CDR3 protein: ASSEWESQH
V gene: TRBV6-1
J gene: TRBJ1-5
clone size: NA

CDR3 protein: ASSLNFGETQY
V gene: TRBV11-3
J gene: TRBJ2-5
clone size: once

CDR3 protein: ASSQPPLGSTTTRGTNTGELF
V gene: TRBV5-1
J gene: TRBJ2-2
clone size: NA

CDR3 protein: ASSPQNSPLH
V gene: TRBV2
J gene: TRBJ1-6
clone size: NA

CDR3 protein: ASSQGLLENQPQH
V gene: TRBV3-1/TRBV3-2
J gene: TRBJ1-5
clone size: once

CDR3 protein: ASSQEGASGNQETQY
V gene: TRBV4-1
J gene: TRBJ2-5
clone size: NA

CDR3 protein: ASSNRDDGDGYT
V gene: TRBV19
J gene: TRBJ1-2
clone size: NA

CDR3 protein: ASSQESRRLAGESEQF
V gene: TRBV14
J gene: TRBJ2-1
clone size: NA

CDR3 protein: AISASRDFINYGYT
V gene: TRBV10-3
J gene: TRBJ1-2
clone size: NA

CDR3 protein: ASSPQDSLYGYT
V gene: TRBV9
J gene: TRBJ1-2
clone size: NA

CDR3 protein: ASSFDGPYGYT
V gene: TRBV10-2
J gene: TRBJ1-2
clone size: once

CDR3 protein: ASSGGQLSNSPLH
V gene: TRBV9
J gene: TRBJ1-6
clone size: NA

CDR3 protein: ASSLSGPPLH
V gene: TRBV11-2
J gene: TRBJ1-6
clone size: NA

CDR3 protein: ASSLGRAQYNEQF
V gene: TRBV5-1
J gene: TRBJ2-1
clone size: NA

CDR3 protein: ASSLPWGGGYT
V gene: TRBV12-3/TRBV12-4
J gene: TRBJ1-2
clone size: NA

CDR3 protein: ASTRARGRGNTGELF
V gene: TRBV2
J gene: TRBJ2-2
clone size: NA

CDR3 protein: ASSDGGRARGNEQF
V gene: TRBV10-1
J gene: TRBJ2-1
clone size: NA

CDR3 protein: ASRERGTSNEQF
V gene: TRBV6-5
J gene: TRBJ2-1
clone size: NA

CDR3 protein: ASKITGGNQPQH
V gene: TRBV28
J gene: TRBJ1-5
clone size: once

CDR3 protein: ASSVQGGELF
V gene: TRBV25-1
J gene: TRBJ2-2
clone size: many

CDR3 protein: ASRGTAMNTEAF
V gene: TRBV5-1
J gene: TRBJ1-1
clone size: NA

CDR3 protein: AYMWGSGETQY
V gene: TRBV30
J gene: TRBJ2-5
clone size: NA

CDR3 protein: SVRGPDGYT
V gene: TRBV29-1
J gene: TRBJ1-2
clone size: NA

CDR3 protein: ASSQDFRGSYGYT
V gene: TRBV4-2
J gene: TRBJ1-2
clone size: few

CDR3 protein: ACGQQIFYEQY
V gene: TRBV6-5
J gene: TRBJ2-7
clone size: NA